This is a list of T cell receptor beta chains from one sample in a study of blood T cells in healthy people across ages. TCRdb reprocessed the 5' RACE reads with MiXCR, giving one entry per CDR3 protein. The table includes hundreds of thousands of distinct CDR3 sequences, around two fifths detected once. Input material: blood. These receptors were collected from a man in his fifties or sixties in good health. CDR3s include the opening cysteine and the closing phenylalanine or tryptophan. The order of the fields is CDR3 protein, CDR3 DNA, J gene, CDR3 length, V gene, D gene, clone size. D genes are given only for firm matches. The size entry is marked missing in some rows and otherwise reads once, few, many or a size class.

CDR3aa: CASSFVRRETQYF
CDR3nt: TGTGCCAGCAGCTTCGTCCGTAGAGAGACCCAGTACTTC
j_gene: TRBJ2-5
len: 13
v_gene: TRBV7-9
d_gene: -
abundance: few

CDR3aa: CAMGTEETQYF
CDR3nt: TGTGCCATGGGGACTGAAGAGACCCAGTACTTC
j_gene: TRBJ2-5
len: 11
v_gene: TRBV10-3
d_gene: -
abundance: -

CDR3aa: CASSQDVARGQETQYF
CDR3nt: TGCGCCAGCAGCCAAGATGTAGCGAGGGGGCAAGAGACCCAGTACTTC
j_gene: TRBJ2-5
len: 16
v_gene: TRBV4-3
d_gene: -
abundance: few

CDR3aa: CASSLDGRMNTEAFF
CDR3nt: TGTGCCAGCAGCTTGGACGGACGCATGAACACTGAAGCTTTCTTT
j_gene: TRBJ1-1
len: 15
v_gene: TRBV7-3
d_gene: -
abundance: -

CDR3aa: CASKAGRGAGQPQHF
CDR3nt: TGTGCCAGCAAGGCGGGTAGGGGGGCGGGTCAGCCCCAGCATTTT
j_gene: TRBJ1-5
len: 15
v_gene: TRBV2
d_gene: -
abundance: -

CDR3aa: CASRIGVGPEETQFF
CDR3nt: TGTGCCAGCAGGATCGGGGTTGGACCCGAAGAGACCCAGTTCTTC
j_gene: TRBJ2-1
len: 15
v_gene: TRBV14
d_gene: -
abundance: once

CDR3aa: CASSLGQGPETQYF
CDR3nt: TGTGCCAGCAGCTTGGGACAGGGCCCAGAGACCCAGTACTTC
j_gene: TRBJ2-5
len: 14
v_gene: TRBV11-2
d_gene: TRBD1
abundance: few

CDR3aa: CSARPGHPIGEQFF
CDR3nt: TGCAGTGCTAGGCCGGGACACCCGATCGGTGAGCAGTTCTTC
j_gene: TRBJ2-1
len: 14
v_gene: TRBV20-1
d_gene: -
abundance: -

CDR3aa: CASSGGGTAYEQYF
CDR3nt: TGTGCCAGCAGCGGAGGGGGGACAGCTTACGAGCAGTACTTC
j_gene: TRBJ2-7
len: 14
v_gene: TRBV7-2
d_gene: -
abundance: -

CDR3aa: CASSVEDRSGANVLTF
CDR3nt: TGTGCCAGCAGCGTAGAGGACAGGTCTGGGGCCAACGTCCTGACTTTC
j_gene: TRBJ2-6
len: 16
v_gene: TRBV9
d_gene: TRBD1
abundance: few

CDR3aa: CSARGRGGGTEAFF
CDR3nt: TGCAGTGCCCGGGGGCGAGGGGGAGGCACTGAAGCTTTCTTT
j_gene: TRBJ1-1
len: 14
v_gene: TRBV20-1
d_gene: -
abundance: -

CDR3aa: CASSPRDRDTGELFF
CDR3nt: TGTGCCAGCAGCCCCCGGGACAGAGACACCGGGGAGCTGTTTTTT
j_gene: TRBJ2-2
len: 15
v_gene: TRBV11-2
d_gene: TRBD1
abundance: -

CDR3aa: CASSPSGGGELFF
CDR3nt: TGTGCCAGCTCGCCCTCCGGTGGCGGGGAGCTGTTTTTT
j_gene: TRBJ2-2
len: 13
v_gene: TRBV18
d_gene: -
abundance: -

CDR3aa: CASSVGFGTSGSISSYEQYF
CDR3nt: TGTGCCAGCAGTGTTGGATTTGGGACTAGCGGGTCCATAAGCTCCTACGAGCAGTACTTC
j_gene: TRBJ2-7
len: 20
v_gene: TRBV2
d_gene: TRBD2
abundance: few

CDR3aa: CAISEGGADTQYF
CDR3nt: TGTGCCATCAGTGAGGGGGGGGCAGATACGCAGTATTTT
j_gene: TRBJ2-3
len: 13
v_gene: TRBV10-3
d_gene: TRBD2
abundance: -

CDR3aa: CSAQGRLANQPQHF
CDR3nt: TGCAGTGCCCAGGGGAGGTTAGCGAATCAGCCCCAGCATTTT
j_gene: TRBJ1-5
len: 14
v_gene: TRBV20-1
d_gene: -
abundance: -

CDR3aa: CASRALVSPGTQYF
CDR3nt: TGTGCCAGCAGGGCCCTCGTATCCCCAGGGACGCAGTATTTT
j_gene: TRBJ2-3
len: 14
v_gene: TRBV6-5
d_gene: -
abundance: -

CDR3aa: CASRTRQGFNQPQHF
CDR3nt: TGTGCCAGCAGGACCAGACAGGGCTTCAATCAGCCCCAGCATTTT
j_gene: TRBJ1-5
len: 15
v_gene: TRBV27
d_gene: TRBD1
abundance: -

CDR3aa: CASSQTGTGGQYYGYTF
CDR3nt: TGCGCCAGCAGCCAAACCGGGACAGGGGGCCAGTATTATGGCTACACCTTC
j_gene: TRBJ1-2
len: 17
v_gene: TRBV4-3
d_gene: TRBD1
abundance: -

CDR3aa: CASSLGRQGSEQYF
CDR3nt: TGTGCCAGCAGCTTAGGCCGACAGGGCAGCGAGCAGTACTTC
j_gene: TRBJ2-7
len: 14
v_gene: TRBV11-2
d_gene: TRBD1
abundance: -

CDR3aa: CSATPLGENTEAFF
CDR3nt: TGCAGTGCTACCCCATTGGGGGAGAACACTGAAGCTTTCTTT
j_gene: TRBJ1-1
len: 14
v_gene: TRBV20-1
d_gene: -
abundance: -

CDR3aa: CASSQAEGPGAYEQYF
CDR3nt: TGCGCCAGCAGCCAAGCGGAGGGTCCGGGGGCTTACGAGCAGTACTTC
j_gene: TRBJ2-7
len: 16
v_gene: TRBV4-3
d_gene: -
abundance: -